The 5 T cell receptor beta chains below all came from one sample that was sequenced in a study of blood T cell repertoires in COVID-19. This table comes from immunoSEQ multiplex PCR, and its TCRdb copy is limited to in-frame clones, with some not included. The table has over 200,000 clones, around 84% seen once. Specimen: peripheral blood. These receptors all stem from a woman of 80 years or more with active or convalescent COVID-19.

This clone was seen just once. The chain links TRBV29-1 to TRBJ1-2; TRBD1 matches at 10 bases. From germline, CDR1 is SQVTM and CDR2 ANQGSEA. The CDR3 runs 13 residues. Unmatched junction bases numbered 11, after V lost 5 bases and J lost 11 bases. CDR3 in amino acids: CSVYGTGEMSYTF. In DNA, the CDR3 is TGCAGCGTTTATGGGACAGGGGAAATGAGTTACACCTTC.

V gene TRBV11-3 combines with J gene TRBJ2-3; TRBD1 agrees at 7 bases. V was clipped by 6 bases and J by 2 bases; unmatched bases: 11. The length of the CDR3 is 16 residues. The germline CDR1 and CDR2 sequences are SGHNT and YENEEA. DNA for the CDR3: TGTGCCAGCAGTCCTGGACAGGCTCGGGACACAGATACGCAGTATTTT. Its translation: CASSPGQARDTDTQYF.

V usage is TRBV30 and J usage is TRBJ1-2, with 7 bases lining up with TRBD1. Germline loops: CDR1 GTSNPN, CDR2 SVGIG (reference sequence). Trimming cost V 2 bases and J 8 bases; bases outside gene matches: 17. This CDR3 has 16 residues. In DNA form, the CDR3 reads TGTGCCTGGAGTCCGCGGGACAGACGAGGCAAAGCGGGCTACACCTTC. This codes for CAWSPRDRRGKAGYTF.

The chain carries TRBV11-2 and TRBJ2-7; 11 bases line up with TRBD2. The CDR3 has 16 residues. Per germline, CDR1 SGHAT and CDR2 FQNNGV. V was pared by 0 bases and J by 5 bases, with 6 bases of the junction left unmatched. CDR3 sequence: CASSLDLLAGGNEQYF. In DNA form, the CDR3 reads TGTGCCAGCAGCTTAGATCTATTAGCGGGAGGGAACGAGCAGTACTTC.

This rearrangement joins TRBV5-1 to TRBJ1-1, with D possibly TRBD1 on 6 matching bases. This CDR3 is built from 14 residues. V lost 4 bases and J 4 bases, leaving 14 bases between the germline ends. Germline CDR1 SGHRS, CDR2 YFSETQ. In DNA, the CDR3 is TGCGCCAGCAGCCTGGGGGGCATAGGCACTGAAGCTTTCTTT. Translated: CASSLGGIGTEAFF.